The 18 T cell receptor beta chains in this list originate from one sample, sequenced in a study of response to subunit inactivated influenza vaccine. TCRdb ran MiXCR on the RT-PCR reads and lists one entry per CDR3 protein. The table lists about 180,000 distinct CDR3 sequences, around 11% of them singletons. Sequencing was performed on CD8+ T cells sorted from PBMCs, taken less than 30 months after vaccination. These receptors were obtained from a man aged 45 to 75 who received an inactivated influenza vaccine.

The genes are TRBV5-6 and TRBJ2-1; 11 bases are shared with TRBD2. In germline, CDR1 is SGHDT, CDR2 YYEEEE. The CDR3 is made up of 15 amino acids. After removal of 3 bases from V and 6 bases from J, the junction contained 5 bases not matched to a gene. The CDR3 loop reads CASSWMTSGINEQFF. CDR3 DNA: TGTGCCAGCAGCTGGATGACTAGCGGGATCAATGAGCAGTTCTTC.

V and J are TRBV4-3 and TRBJ2-7; 8 bases match TRBD1. The CDR3 has 14 amino acids. Germline V CDR1 and CDR2: LGHNA, YSLEER. V lost 0 bases, J lost 7 bases, and 5 bases stayed unmatched. CDR3 coding DNA: TGCGCCAGCAGCCAAGATGTCAGGGGGCGTGAGCAGTACTTC. This codes for CASSQDVRGREQYF.

The table lists this clonotype with a few counts. The CDR3 DNA follows: TGTGCCAGCAGTCCCTGGACGGGGAACACTGAAGCTTTCTTT. Protein: CASSPWTGNTEAFF. The V and J genes are TRBV28 and TRBJ1-1; no clear D gene. The CDR3 has 14 amino acids. Germline CDR1 MDHEN, CDR2 SYDVKM. V dropped 5 bases and J dropped 1 base, with 11 bases sitting between them.

CDR3 nucleotides: TGTGCCAGCAGCCCCGGCAGTCTATACAATGAGCAGTTCTTC. Encoded protein: CASSPGSLYNEQFF. The gene calls are TRBV14 and TRBJ2-1; D not certain. This CDR3 has 14 residues. Germline CDR1 is SGHDN and CDR2 is FVKESK. The germline V and J ends were trimmed by 4 bases and 4 bases, with 11 bases remaining between them.

The V and J genes are TRBV6-2 or TRBV6-3 and TRBJ1-1; D is possibly TRBD1 (5 bases). The CDR3 is 13 residues long. Trimming took 7 bases from V and 1 from J, leaving 10 bases between them. Germline CDR1 reads MNHEY; CDR2 reads SVGEGT. The CDR3 protein is CASNFGQNTEAFF. CDR3 bases: TGTGCCAGCAACTTCGGACAGAACACTGAAGCTTTCTTT.

The chain is built from TRBV28 and TRBJ1-2, with no clear D. V lost 6 bases to trimming and J lost 4 bases, with 12 bases between them. This CDR3 comprises 13 residues. Germline lookup yields CDR1 MDHEN and CDR2 SYDVKM. CDR3 residues: CASSRDGSYGYTF. The CDR3 region has the DNA TGTGCCAGCAGCCGAGACGGAAGCTATGGCTACACCTTC.

This clonotype was detected ten times or more. The rearrangement joins TRBV11-2 to TRBJ2-7; D remains ambiguous. Germline assignment: CDR1 SGHAT and CDR2 FQNNGV. The V end lost 5 bases, the J end lost 7 bases, and 9 bases lay between the germline ends. This CDR3 is 11 amino acids long. CDR3 DNA sequence: TGTGCCAGCAGCCAGTGGGGAGAGCAGTACTTC. It yields the protein CASSQWGEQYF.

This clonotype was counted only a few times. The V and J genes are TRBV27 and TRBJ2-7; TRBD2 matches at 9 bases. Germline V lookup: CDR1 MNHEY, CDR2 SMNVEV (reference sequence). The V and J ends lost 8 bases and 0 bases, in that order; junction bases with no gene match: 5. The CDR3 loop spans 14 amino acids. CDR3 sequence: CASAPSGVSYEQYF. The CDR3 nucleotides are TGTGCCAGCGCACCTAGCGGGGTCTCCTACGAGCAGTACTTC.

This rearrangement joins TRBV9 to TRBJ2-1; 12 bases align to TRBD2. This CDR3 region has 18 residues. Germline V gene data show CDR1 as SGDLS and CDR2 as YYNGEE. V shed 6 bases and J 6 bases; nucleotides not matched to a gene: 16. The CDR3 is CASTRLLAGGPYSNEQFF. The CDR3 DNA sequence: TGTGCCAGCACTAGACTACTAGCGGGGGGACCCTACAGCAATGAGCAGTTCTTC.

The rearrangement uses TRBV6-6 and TRBJ1-6, with D tentatively TRBD1 (6 bases). The CDR3 contains 13 residues. V gave up 4 bases and J gave up 13 bases, with 14 bases separating them. Looked up from germline, CDR1 is MNHNY and CDR2 is SVGAGI (reference sequence). Written as DNA, the CDR3 is TGTGCCAGCAGTTCGGACAGCCAGGGGCCCCTCCACTTT. Amino acid sequence: CASSSDSQGPLHF.

The CDR3 protein is CASSRLPTYEQFF. In DNA form, the CDR3 reads TGTGCCAGCAGCCGGCTCCCCACATATGAGCAGTTCTTC. The rearrangement links TRBV7-8 to TRBJ2-1; D remains unclear. Germline CDR1 is SGHVS and CDR2 is FQNEAQ. V was shortened by 5 bases and J by 8 bases, with 13 bases between the two germline ends. This CDR3 region has 13 residues.

This clonotype was counted only a few times. The V call is TRBV7-9, the J call TRBJ1-4; D perhaps matches TRBD1 (6 bases). The CDR3 is 16 residues long. Trimming took off 4 bases at V and 4 bases at J, with 16 bases between the two ends. Germline CDR1 SEHNR, CDR2 FQNEAQ (reference sequence). The CDR3 protein is CASSSSRDTYNEKLFF. The CDR3 DNA reads TGTGCCAGCAGCTCCTCCCGGGACACCTATAATGAAAAACTGTTTTTT.

This clonotype was seen ten or more times. J is TRBJ2-1 and V is TRBV20-1, with a weak D call TRBD1 (5 bases). CDR1 and CDR2 (germline): DFQATT, SNEGSKA (reference sequence). CDR3 length: 11 residues. Trimming took off 0 bases at V and 10 bases at J, with 7 bases between the two ends. This chain's CDR3 is CSAREDTEQFF. The CDR3 nucleotides are TGCAGTGCTAGAGAGGACACCGAGCAGTTCTTC.

This clonotype occurred many times. The chain couples TRBV20-1 to TRBJ2-3; either TRBD1 or TRBD2 may supply D (5 bases each). V was cut by 1 base and J by 2 bases, with 13 bases left in between. Germline CDR1 is DFQATT and CDR2 is SNEGSKA (reference sequence). This CDR3 contains 15 residues. The CDR3 DNA is TGCAGTGCTAGAGTCTGGGGGAGTAACACAGATACGCAGTATTTT. It codes for CSARVWGSNTDTQYF.

This clonotype was counted only a few times. This chain links TRBV3-1 with TRBJ2-3; possibly TRBD1 or TRBD2 for D (5 bases each). The germline gives CDR1 LGHDT, CDR2 YNNKEL (reference sequence). This CDR3 is 14 amino acids long. Trimming removed 3 bases at V and 2 bases at J, with 9 bases between. CDR3 region: CASSHGAATDTQYF. In nucleotides, the CDR3 is TGTGCCAGCAGCCACGGGGCCGCCACAGATACGCAGTATTTT.

This clonotype came up a few times. The V call is TRBV20-1, the J call TRBJ2-1, with a tentative D call TRBD1 (6 bases). The length of the CDR3 is 12 residues. The germline V gene encodes CDR1 DFQATT and CDR2 SNEGSKA (reference sequence). V shed 3 bases and J shed 4 bases, with 7 bases lying between them. CDR3 sequence: CSARDSYNEQFF. CDR3 bases: TGCAGTGCTAGGGACAGTTACAATGAGCAGTTCTTC.

V gene TRBV11-1 combines with J gene TRBJ2-5, with 10 bases that match TRBD1. The V and J ends lost 3 bases and 4 bases, in that order; junction bases with no gene match: 23. Germline V gives CDR1 SGHAT, CDR2 FQDESV (reference sequence). The CDR3 contains 21 residues. CDR3 nucleotides: TGTGCCAGCAGCTTTTTTATTTTGCTTCCCAACGGGACAGGGGTAGGAGAGACCCAGTACTTC. Its protein product is CASSFFILLPNGTGVGETQYF.

This clonotype occurred many times. The V call is TRBV29-1, the J call TRBJ1-5; 9 bases match TRBD1. The CDR3 length is 14 residues. Germline V gives CDR1 SQVTM, CDR2 ANQGSEA. Trimming at V came to 7 bases and at J to 4 bases, leaving 8 bases not matched to a gene. The CDR3 DNA reads TGCAGCGCCATGGACAGGGGAGTTAATCAGCCCCAGCATTTT. Amino acid sequence: CSAMDRGVNQPQHF.